This T cell receptor beta chain originates from a study of T cells in Graves' hyperthyroidism and ophthalmopathy. The CDR3 runs 12 residues. In germline, CDR1 is GTSNPN, CDR2 SVGIG (reference sequence). The ends were cut back, 4 bases at V and 7 bases at J, with 10 bases in the middle. Those patients with uncontrolled infection, other autoimmune disease, pregnancy or lactation were excluded. This clonotype was detected a few times. RNA transcripts served as the template for amplifying TCR beta CDR3 regions. With the HTBI primer set, the TCR CDR3 went through a first round of RT-PCR. TCRdb called the multiplex PCR reads again in MiXCR, with one record for every CDR3 protein. In the table there are some 250,000 distinct CDR3 sequences, 13% to 15% of which are singletons.

This rearrangement joins TRBV30 to TRBJ2-2; D possibly matches TRBD1 or TRBD2 (6 bases each). The source of this sequence is a woman between 50 and 59 years old with Graves' hyperthyroidism that later progressed to Graves' ophthalmopathy. Sequenced sample: blood. The CDR3 is CAWTRGGGELFF. CDR3 coding DNA: TGTGCCTGGACCAGGGGAGGCGGGGAGCTGTTTTTT.